Below are 3 T cell receptor beta chains sequenced from a single sample in a study of T cell responses to AZD1222 COVID-19 vaccine. This table comes from immunoSEQ multiplex PCR, and its TCRdb copy is limited to in-frame clones, with some not included. The table includes about 68,000 clones, roughly 90% detected once. The sample in question was peripheral blood, obtained on day 0 of AZD1222 vaccination. These receptors were obtained from an adult in good health.

The chain has TRBV29-1 and TRBJ2-3; D is perhaps TRBD1 or TRBD2 (5 bases each). Trimming left V 3 bases short and J 0 bases short, with 13 bases between. Germline CDR1 reads SQVTM; CDR2 reads ANQGSEA. CDR3 length: 15 residues. For the CDR3, the DNA is TGCAGCGTTGACGGAGGACACTCTAGCACAGATACGCAGTATTTT. Translated, it gives CSVDGGHSSTDTQYF.

This clone has just a few counts. The chain is built from TRBV2 and TRBJ2-7, with D possibly being TRBD1 or TRBD2 (6 bases each). CDR1 and CDR2 from the germline V gene are SNHLY and FYNNEI. The CDR3 contains 14 residues. V gave up 8 bases and J gave up 4 bases, with 18 bases separating them. In DNA form, the CDR3 reads TGTGCCAGCCTTCTGGGGGGACAACCTTACGAGCAGTACTTC. Its translation is CASLLGGQPYEQYF.

The gene calls are TRBV5-8 and TRBJ1-1; possible D gene TRBD1, 5 bases. Trimming pared 3 bases from V and 3 bases from J, leaving 12 bases between. CDR3 size: 14 residues. CDR1 and CDR2 (germline): SGHTS, YDEGEE. CDR3 coding DNA: TGTGCCAGCAGCTCAGGGATCGGGGACACTGAAGCTTTCTTT. Translating gives CASSSGIGDTEAFF.